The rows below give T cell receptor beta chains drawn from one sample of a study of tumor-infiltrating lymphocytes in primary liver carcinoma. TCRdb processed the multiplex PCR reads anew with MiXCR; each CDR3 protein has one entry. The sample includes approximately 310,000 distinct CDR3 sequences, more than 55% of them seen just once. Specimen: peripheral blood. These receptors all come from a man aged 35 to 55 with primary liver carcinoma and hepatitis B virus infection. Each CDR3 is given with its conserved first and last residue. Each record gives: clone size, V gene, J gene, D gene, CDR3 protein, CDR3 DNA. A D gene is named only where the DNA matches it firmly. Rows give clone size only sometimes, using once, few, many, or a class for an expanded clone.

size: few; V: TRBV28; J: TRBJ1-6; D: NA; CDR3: CASSRGAGNSPLHF; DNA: TGTGCCAGCAGTCGGGGGGCAGGTAATTCACCCCTCCACTTT
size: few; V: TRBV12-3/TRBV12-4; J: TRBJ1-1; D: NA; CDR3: CASSHQQTVNTEAFF; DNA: TGTGCCAGCAGTCACCAGCAGACAGTGAACACTGAAGCTTTCTTT
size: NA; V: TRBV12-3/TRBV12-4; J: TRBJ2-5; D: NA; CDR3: CASTRDVGETQYF; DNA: TGTGCCAGCACCAGGGACGTCGGAGAGACCCAGTACTTC
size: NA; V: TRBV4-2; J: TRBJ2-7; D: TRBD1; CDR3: CGSSQERLETGDWEQYF; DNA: TGTGGCAGCAGCCAAGAGAGGCTCGAGACAGGGGACTGGGAGCAGTACTTC
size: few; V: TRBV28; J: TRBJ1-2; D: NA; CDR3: CASTTGRVAGYTF; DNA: TGTGCCAGCACCACTGGAAGGGTGGCTGGCTACACCTTC
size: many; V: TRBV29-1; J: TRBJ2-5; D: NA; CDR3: CSVRSQMGETQYF; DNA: TGCAGCGTGAGGAGCCAAATGGGGGAGACCCAGTACTTC
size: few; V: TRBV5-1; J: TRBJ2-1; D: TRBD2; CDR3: CASSHLAGEGNEQFF; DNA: TGCGCCAGCAGCCACCTAGCGGGAGAAGGCAATGAGCAGTTCTTC
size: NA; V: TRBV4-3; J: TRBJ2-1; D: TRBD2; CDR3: CVSSRTSGGGNEQLF; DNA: TGCGTCAGCAGTCGGACTAGCGGGGGGGGTAATGAGCAGCTCTTC
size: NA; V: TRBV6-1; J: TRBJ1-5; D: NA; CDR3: CASSAHRVVQPNQHQHF; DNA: TGTGCCAGCAGTGCCCATAGGGTAGTACAACCGAATCAGCACCAGCATTTT
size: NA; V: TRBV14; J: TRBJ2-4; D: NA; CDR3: CASSQGGGVPSIAKNIQYF; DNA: TGTGCTAGCAGCCAAGGGGGGGGCGTTCCCTCGATAGCCAAAAACATTCAGTACTTC
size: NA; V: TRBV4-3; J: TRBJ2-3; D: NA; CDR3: CASSSGGTAPVRSIF; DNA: NA
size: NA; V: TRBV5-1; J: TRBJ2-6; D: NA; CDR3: CASSEGGISSGANVLTF; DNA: TGCGCCAGCAGTGAGGGGGGAATAAGCTCTGGGGCCAACGTCCTGACTTTC
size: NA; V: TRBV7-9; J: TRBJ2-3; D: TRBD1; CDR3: CASSLRDRVGDMQYF; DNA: TGTGCCAGCAGTTTGCGGGACAGGGTCGGCGATATGCAGTATTTT
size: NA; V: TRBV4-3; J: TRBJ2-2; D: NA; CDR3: CANSQDRGGELFF; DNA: TGCGCCAACAGCCAAGATCGAGGCGGGGAGCTGTTTTTC
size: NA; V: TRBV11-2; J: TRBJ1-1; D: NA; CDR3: CVCSRDGAKGTEAFF; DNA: TGTGTCTGCAGCCGGGACGGGGCTAAGGGCACTGAAGCTTTCTTT
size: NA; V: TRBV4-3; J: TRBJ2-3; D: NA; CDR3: CASSQDHGTDIQYF; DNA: TGCGCCAGCAGCCAAGATCACGGCACAGATATACAGTATTTT
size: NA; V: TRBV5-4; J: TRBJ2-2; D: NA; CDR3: CDSSPPGGHTGELFF; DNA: TGTGACAGCAGCCCCCCGGGCGGCCACACCGGGGAGCTGTTTTTT
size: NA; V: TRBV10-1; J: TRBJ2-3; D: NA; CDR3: CASSEDRPNTDTQYF; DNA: TGCGCCAGCAGTGAGGACAGGCCGAACACAGATACGCAGTATTTT
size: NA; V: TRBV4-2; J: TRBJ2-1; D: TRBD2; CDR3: CASRRLAGDDEQFF; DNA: TGTGCCAGCAGGCGACTAGCGGGGGATGATGAGCAATTCTTC
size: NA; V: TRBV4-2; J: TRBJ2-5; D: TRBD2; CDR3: CASSQALAGLQETQYF; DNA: TGTGCCAGCAGCCAAGCCCTAGCGGGCTTGCAAGAGACCCAGTACTTC
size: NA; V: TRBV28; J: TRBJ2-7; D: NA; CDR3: CASIEGSGYEQYF; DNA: TGTGCCAGCATTGAAGGGTCTGGTTACGAGCAGTACTTC
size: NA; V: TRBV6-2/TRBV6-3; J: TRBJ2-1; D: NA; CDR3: CGSSAPAVNEQFF; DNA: TGTGGCAGCAGTGCCCCTGCGGTTAATGAGCAGTTCTTC
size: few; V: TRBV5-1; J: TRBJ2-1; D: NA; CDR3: CASSEDSFGGNEQFF; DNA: TGCGCCAGCAGCGAGGACAGTTTTGGCGGCAATGAGCAGTTCTTC
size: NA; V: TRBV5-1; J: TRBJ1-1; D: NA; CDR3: CASSLGHSSGDTEAFF; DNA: TGCGCCAGCAGCTTGGGCCACAGTAGCGGTGACACTGAAGCTTTCTTT
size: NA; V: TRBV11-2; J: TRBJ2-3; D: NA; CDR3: CTSSLDSFGADTQYF; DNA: TGTACCAGCAGCTTAGATTCGTTTGGGGCAGATACGCAGTATTTT
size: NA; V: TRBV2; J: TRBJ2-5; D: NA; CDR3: CAGSTDGQETQYF; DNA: TGTGCCGGCAGTACGGACGGTCAAGAGACCCAGTACTTC
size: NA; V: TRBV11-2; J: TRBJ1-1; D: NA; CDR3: CVSSLEGPISAFF; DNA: TGTGTCAGCAGCTTAGAAGGTCCAATTTCGGCTTTCTTT
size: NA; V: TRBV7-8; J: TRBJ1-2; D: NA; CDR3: CASSTRGGNCGYTF; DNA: TGCGCCAGCAGCACCCGAGGCGGTAACTGTGGCTACACCTTC
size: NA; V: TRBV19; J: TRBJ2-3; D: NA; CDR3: CASSIGGGGTQYF; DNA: TGTGCCAGTAGTATTGGAGGGGGAGGTACGCAGTATTTT
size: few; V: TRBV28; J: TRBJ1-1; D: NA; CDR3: CASYRDSRVNTEAFF; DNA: TGTGCCAGTTACCGCGATTCCAGGGTGAACACTGAAGCTTTCTTT
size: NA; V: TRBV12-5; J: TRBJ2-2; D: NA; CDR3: CASAFSNRGAGELFF; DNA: TGTGCTAGTGCTTTCAGTAATAGGGGGGCCGGGGAGCTGTTTTTT
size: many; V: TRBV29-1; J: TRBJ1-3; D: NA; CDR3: CSVGGLVGNTIYF; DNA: TGCAGCGTGGGCGGACTAGTAGGAAACACCATATATTTT
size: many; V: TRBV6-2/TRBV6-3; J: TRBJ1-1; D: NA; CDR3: CASSPSGQFTEAFF; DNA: TGTGCCAGCAGTCCGTCCGGACAGTTCACTGAAGCTTTCTTT
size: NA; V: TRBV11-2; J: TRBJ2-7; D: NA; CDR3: CASREGATGIGEQYF; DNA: TGTGCTAGCAGGGAAGGGGCCACAGGGATAGGGGAGCAATACTTC
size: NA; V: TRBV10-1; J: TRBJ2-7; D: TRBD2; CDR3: CASGSGNEQHF; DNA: TGCGCCAGCGGTAGCGGGAATGAGCAGCACTTC
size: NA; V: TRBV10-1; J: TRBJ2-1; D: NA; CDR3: CASSEGGSSYDERFF; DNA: TGCGCCAGCAGTGAGGGGGGGAGCTCCTACGATGAGCGGTTCTTC
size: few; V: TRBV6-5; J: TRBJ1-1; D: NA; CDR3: CASNYRPPAMHTEAFF; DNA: TGTGCCAGTAATTACCGGCCGCCCGCCATGCACACTGAAGCTTTCTTT
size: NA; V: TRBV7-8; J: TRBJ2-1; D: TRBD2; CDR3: CASSPWIAGGSHNEQFF; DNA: TGTGCCAGCAGCCCATGGATAGCGGGAGGGTCCCACAATGAGCAGTTCTTC
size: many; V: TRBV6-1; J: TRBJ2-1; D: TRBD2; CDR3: CASSERSSGRAYNEQFF; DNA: TGTGCCAGCAGTGAACGATCTAGCGGGAGGGCCTACAATGAGCAGTTCTTC
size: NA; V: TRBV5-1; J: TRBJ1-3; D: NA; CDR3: CASSLDRASGNTIYF; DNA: TGCGCCAGCAGCTTGGACAGGGCGTCTGGAAACACCATATATTTT
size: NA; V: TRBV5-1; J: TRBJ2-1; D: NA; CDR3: CASGLKGVGPNEQFF; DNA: TGCGCCAGCGGCCTCAAAGGGGTAGGGCCGAATGAGCAGTTCTTC
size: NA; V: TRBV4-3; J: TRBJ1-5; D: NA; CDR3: CANSPGQGYQPQHF; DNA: TGTGCCAACAGCCCGGGGCAGGGATATCAGCCCCAGCATTTT
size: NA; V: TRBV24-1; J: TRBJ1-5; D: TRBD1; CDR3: CATSDHRTGDNQPQHF; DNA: TGTGCCACCAGTGACCACCGGACAGGGGATAATCAGCCCCAGCATTTT
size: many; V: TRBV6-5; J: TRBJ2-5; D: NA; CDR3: CASSYNQDGGKTQYF; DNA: TGTGCCAGCAGTTACAACCAAGATGGGGGAAAGACCCAGTACTTC
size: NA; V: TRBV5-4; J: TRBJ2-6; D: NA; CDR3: CASSFPGMGSGANVLTF; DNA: TGTGCCAGCAGCTTTCCAGGGATGGGCTCTGGGGCCAACGTCCTGACTTTC
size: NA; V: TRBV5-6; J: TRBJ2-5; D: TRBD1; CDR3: CASNSRQGARETQYF; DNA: TGTGCCAGCAACTCTCGACAGGGGGCGCGAGAGACCCAGTACTTC
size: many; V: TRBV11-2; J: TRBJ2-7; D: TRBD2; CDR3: CASSLIAGGGEQYF; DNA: TGTGCCAGCAGCTTAATAGCGGGAGGTGGCGAGCAGTACTTC